This T cell receptor (beta chain) was captured by sequencing in a study of blood T cell repertoires in COVID-19. Study summary: The United States, Italy and Spain were the sources of the acute and convalescent COVID-19 samples.

About this clone itself: At one end, the junction sequence differs from germline, possibly due to a read error.

CDR3 size: 11 residues. Original processing notes: Amplified reference gene primers provided the basis for estimating nucleated cell counts. Sequencing used immunoSEQ multiplex PCR; TCRdb keeps in-frame clones, though not all of them. D and trimming were read from the DNA, whereas the V and J calls and clone size are those reported in that table. This table holds over 200,000 clones, about 88% found once. The chain carries TRBV23-1 and TRBJ1-5; 9 positions match TRBD1. TRBV23-1 has ORF status, its function being uncertain. Material: peripheral blood. The receptor comes from a woman in her 40s who had recovered from COVID-19. The CDR3 reads CASTPNRDRDF. The CDR3 region has the DNA TGCGCCAGCACCCCCAACCGGGACAGGGATTTT.